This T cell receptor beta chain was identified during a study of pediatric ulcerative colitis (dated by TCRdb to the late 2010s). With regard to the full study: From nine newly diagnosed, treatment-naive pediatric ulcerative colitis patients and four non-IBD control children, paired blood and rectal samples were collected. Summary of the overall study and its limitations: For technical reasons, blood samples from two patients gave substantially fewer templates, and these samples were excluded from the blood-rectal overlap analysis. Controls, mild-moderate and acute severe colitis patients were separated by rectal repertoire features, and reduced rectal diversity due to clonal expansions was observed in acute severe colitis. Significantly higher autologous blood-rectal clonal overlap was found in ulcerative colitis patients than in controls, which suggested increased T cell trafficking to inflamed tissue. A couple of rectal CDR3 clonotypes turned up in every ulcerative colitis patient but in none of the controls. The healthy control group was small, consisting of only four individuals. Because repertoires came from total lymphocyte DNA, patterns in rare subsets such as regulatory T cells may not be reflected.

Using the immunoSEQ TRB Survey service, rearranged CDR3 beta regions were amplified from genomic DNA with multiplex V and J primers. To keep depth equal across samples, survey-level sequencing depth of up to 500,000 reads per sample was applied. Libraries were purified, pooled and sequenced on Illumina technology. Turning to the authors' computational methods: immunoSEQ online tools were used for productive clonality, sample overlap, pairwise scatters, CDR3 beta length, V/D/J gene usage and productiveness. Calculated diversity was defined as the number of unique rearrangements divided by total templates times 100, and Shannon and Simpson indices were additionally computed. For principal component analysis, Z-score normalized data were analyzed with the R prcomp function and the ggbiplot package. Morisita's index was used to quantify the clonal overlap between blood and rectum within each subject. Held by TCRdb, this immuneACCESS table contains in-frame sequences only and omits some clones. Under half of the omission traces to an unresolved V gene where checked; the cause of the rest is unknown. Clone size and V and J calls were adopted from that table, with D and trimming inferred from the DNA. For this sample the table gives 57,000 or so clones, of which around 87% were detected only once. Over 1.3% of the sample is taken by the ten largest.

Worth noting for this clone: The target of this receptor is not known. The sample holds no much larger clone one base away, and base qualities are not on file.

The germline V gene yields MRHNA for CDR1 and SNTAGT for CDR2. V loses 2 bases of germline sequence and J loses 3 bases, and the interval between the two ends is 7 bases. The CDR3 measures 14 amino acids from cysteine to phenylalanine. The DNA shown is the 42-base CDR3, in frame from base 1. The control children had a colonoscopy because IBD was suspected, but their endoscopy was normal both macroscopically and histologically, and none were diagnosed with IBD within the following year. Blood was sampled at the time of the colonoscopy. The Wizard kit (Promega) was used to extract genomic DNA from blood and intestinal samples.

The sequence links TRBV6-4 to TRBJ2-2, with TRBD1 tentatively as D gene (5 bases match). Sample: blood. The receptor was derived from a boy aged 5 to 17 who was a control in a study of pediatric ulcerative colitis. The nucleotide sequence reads TGTGCCAGCAGTGACAGGGGCGACACCGGGGAGCTGTTTTTT. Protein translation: CASSDRGDTGELFF.